This T cell receptor beta chain derives from a study of cytomegalovirus exposure and HLA in healthy donors. Note on this clone: Antigen: not known.

Unrecorded immune exposure was likely among donors, who were nominally healthy when sampled. Primers: 60 Vbeta forward and 13 Jbeta reverse. The method was immunoSEQ multiplex PCR; TCRdb's version includes in-frame clones alone and lacks a portion of them. The sample has approximately 280,000 clones, roughly 89% seen once. Germline values: CDR1 SGHRS, CDR2 YFSETQ. There are 16 residues in the CDR3. V lost 4 bases to trimming and J lost 4 bases, with 20 bases between them. Study conclusions and caveats: Looking again later, the authors saw that most CMV-associated TCR beta chains seemed HLA-restricted. In an earlier analysis, productive rearrangement rates for most beta V segments clustered near 87% or 30%. Some TCR beta chains (over 150 of them) were listed as cytomegalovirus-associated.

The sequenced sample was PBMCs. The sequence was collected from a middle-aged man in good health and CMV-seropositive. This rearrangement joins TRBV5-1 to TRBJ1-2; a possible D gene is TRBD1 (6 bases). CDR3 DNA sequence: TGCGCCAGCAGCCTCGGGGGGGCCTCACCCATCTATGGCTACACCTTC. The encoded protein is CASSLGGASPIYGYTF.